This T cell receptor beta chain was obtained from a study of regulatory and conventional T cells in RAG deficiency. General observations from the study: Omenn patients showed >80% Treg-Tconv overlap and shorter CDR3 lengths. Omenn syndrome and CID/AS patients had approximately 100-fold fewer unique Treg TCR beta sequences, versus roughly 9.6-fold elsewhere.

About this clone: The antigen is not known.

Germline assignment: CDR1 SGDLS and CDR2 YYNGEE. The CDR3 extends over 15 amino acids. The junction had 7 bases not matched to a gene; V was cut back by 5 bases and J by 5 bases. The sorted conventional CD4+ T cells were CD25-low and CD127-high, with genomic DNA sequenced. This table comes from immunoSEQ multiplex PCR, and its TCRdb copy is limited to in-frame clones, with some not included. Among 20,000 to 25,000 clones listed, approximately 93% were seen once. The sample also formed part of further work on regulatory T cells. That source notes: Amplification used 52 TRBV primers and 13 TRBJ primers.

The clonotype comes from a human donor in good health. V and J are TRBV9 and TRBJ1-3; 10 bases map to TRBD1. Sequencing was carried out using CD4+ T cells sorted from blood. The CDR3 DNA is TGTGCCAGCAGTCGAGTGGGACAGGGGAGAAACACCATATATTTT. This translates into CASSRVGQGRNTIYF.